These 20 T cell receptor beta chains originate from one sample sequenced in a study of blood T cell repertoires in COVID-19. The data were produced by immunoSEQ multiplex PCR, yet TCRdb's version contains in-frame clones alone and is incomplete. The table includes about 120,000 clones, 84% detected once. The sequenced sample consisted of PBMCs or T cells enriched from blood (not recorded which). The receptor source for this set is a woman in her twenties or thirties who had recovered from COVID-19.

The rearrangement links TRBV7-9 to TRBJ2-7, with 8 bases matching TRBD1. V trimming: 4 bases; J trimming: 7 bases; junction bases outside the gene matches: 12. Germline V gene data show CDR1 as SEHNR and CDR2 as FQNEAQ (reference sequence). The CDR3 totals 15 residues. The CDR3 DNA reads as TGTGCCAGCAGCTCCGGACAGGGAGATATTGGAGAGCAGTACTTC. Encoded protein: CASSSGQGDIGEQYF.

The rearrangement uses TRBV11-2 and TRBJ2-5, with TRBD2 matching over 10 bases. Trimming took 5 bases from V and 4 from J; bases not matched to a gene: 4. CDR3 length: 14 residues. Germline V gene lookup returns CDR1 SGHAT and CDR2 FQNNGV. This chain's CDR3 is CASSPWTSGETQYF. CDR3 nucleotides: TGTGCCAGCAGCCCCTGGACTAGCGGAGAGACCCAGTACTTC. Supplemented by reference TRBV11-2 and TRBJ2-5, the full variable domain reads EAGVAQSPRYKIIEKRQSVAFWCNPISGHATLYWYQQILGQGPKLLIQFQNNGVVDDSQLPKDRFSAERLKGVDSTLKIQPAKLEDSAVYLCASSPWTSGETQYFGPGTRLLVL.

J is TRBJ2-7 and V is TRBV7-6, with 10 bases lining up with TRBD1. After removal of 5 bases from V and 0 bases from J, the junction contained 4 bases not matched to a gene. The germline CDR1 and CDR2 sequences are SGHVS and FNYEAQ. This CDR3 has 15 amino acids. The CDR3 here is CASSIDRGPSYEQYF. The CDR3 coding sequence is TGTGCCAGCAGCATAGACAGGGGGCCCTCCTACGAGCAGTACTTC.

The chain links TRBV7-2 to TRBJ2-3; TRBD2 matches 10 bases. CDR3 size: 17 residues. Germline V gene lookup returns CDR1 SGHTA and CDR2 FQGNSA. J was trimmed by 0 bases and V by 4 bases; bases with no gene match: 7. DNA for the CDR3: TGTGCCAGCAGCTCGGGACTAGCGTCGCCTAGCACAGATACGCAGTATTTT. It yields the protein CASSSGLASPSTDTQYF.

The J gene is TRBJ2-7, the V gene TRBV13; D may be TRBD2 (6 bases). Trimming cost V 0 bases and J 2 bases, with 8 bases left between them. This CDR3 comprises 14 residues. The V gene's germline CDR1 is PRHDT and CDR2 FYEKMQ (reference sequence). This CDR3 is CASSLGLAAYEQYF. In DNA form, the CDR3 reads TGTGCCAGCAGCTTAGGACTAGCCGCCTACGAGCAGTACTTC. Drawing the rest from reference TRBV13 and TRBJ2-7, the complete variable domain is AAGVIQSPRHLIKEKRETATLKCYPIPRHDTVYWYQQGPGQDPQFLISFYEKMQSDKGSIPDRFSAQQFSDYHSELNMSSLELGDSALYFCASSLGLAAYEQYFGPGTRLTVT.

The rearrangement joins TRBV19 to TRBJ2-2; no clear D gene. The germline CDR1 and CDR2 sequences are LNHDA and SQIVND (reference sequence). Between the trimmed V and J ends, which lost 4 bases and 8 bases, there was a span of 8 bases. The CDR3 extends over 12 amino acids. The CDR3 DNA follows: TGTGCCAGTAGTACCCTCAGGGGGGAGCTGTTTTTT. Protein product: CASSTLRGELFF.

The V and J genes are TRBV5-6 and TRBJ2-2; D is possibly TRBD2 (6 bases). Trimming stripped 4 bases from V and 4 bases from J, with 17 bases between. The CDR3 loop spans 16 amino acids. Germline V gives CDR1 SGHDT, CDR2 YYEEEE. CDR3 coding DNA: TGTGCCAGCAGCCCAAGGAGGATGCGGGGCACCGGGGAGCTGTTTTTT. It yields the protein CASSPRRMRGTGELFF.

In nucleotides, the CDR3 is TGTGCCAGCAGTTACTCGACTGGCCTGGGCACTGAAGCTTTCTTT. Amino acids: CASSYSTGLGTEAFF. This chain connects TRBV6-2 or TRBV6-3 to TRBJ1-1; no clear D gene. CDR1 is MNHEY and CDR2 is SVGEGT in the germline V gene. The CDR3 sequence is 15 residues long. Trimming left V 0 bases short and J 4 bases short, with 12 bases between.

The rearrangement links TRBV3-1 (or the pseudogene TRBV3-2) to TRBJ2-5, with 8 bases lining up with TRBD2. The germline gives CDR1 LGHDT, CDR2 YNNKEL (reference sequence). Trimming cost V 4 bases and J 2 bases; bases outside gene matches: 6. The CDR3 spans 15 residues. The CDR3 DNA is TGTGCCAGCAGCCTGGGTACTAGCGGACAAGAGACCCAGTACTTC. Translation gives CASSLGTSGQETQYF.

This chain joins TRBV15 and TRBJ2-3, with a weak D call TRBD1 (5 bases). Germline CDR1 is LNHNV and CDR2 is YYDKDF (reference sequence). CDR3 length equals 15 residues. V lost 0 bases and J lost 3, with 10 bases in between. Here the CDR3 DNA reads TGTGCCACCAGCAGAGAAGGCAGGGCTACAGATACGCAGTATTTT. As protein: CATSREGRATDTQYF.

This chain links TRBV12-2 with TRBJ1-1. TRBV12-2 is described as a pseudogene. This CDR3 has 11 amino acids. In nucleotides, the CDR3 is TGTGCAAGTCCCATCGCGCCTGAAGCTTTCTTT. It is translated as CASPIAPEAFF.

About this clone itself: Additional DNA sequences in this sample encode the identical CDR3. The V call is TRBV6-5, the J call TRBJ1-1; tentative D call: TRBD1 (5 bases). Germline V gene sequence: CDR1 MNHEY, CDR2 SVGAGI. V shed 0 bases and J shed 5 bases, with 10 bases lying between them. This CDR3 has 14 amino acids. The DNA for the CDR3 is TGTGCCAGCAGTTACTCCGGGGGTAGGACTGAAGCTTTCTTT. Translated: CASSYSGGRTEAFF.

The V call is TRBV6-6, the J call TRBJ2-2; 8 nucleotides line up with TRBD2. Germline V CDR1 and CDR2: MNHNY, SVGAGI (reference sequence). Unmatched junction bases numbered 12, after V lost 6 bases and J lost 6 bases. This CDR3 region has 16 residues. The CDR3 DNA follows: TGTGCCAGCAGCTCCGCCCCCGGGGGGGGTTCCGGGGAGCTGTTTTTT. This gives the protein CASSSAPGGGSGELFF.

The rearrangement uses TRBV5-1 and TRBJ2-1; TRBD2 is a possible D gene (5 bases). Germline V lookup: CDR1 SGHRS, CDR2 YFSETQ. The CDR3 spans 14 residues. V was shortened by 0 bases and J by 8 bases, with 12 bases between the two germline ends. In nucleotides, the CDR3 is TGCGCCAGCAGCTTGGCGCCTAGCAGTGATGAGCAGTTCTTC. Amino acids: CASSLAPSSDEQFF.

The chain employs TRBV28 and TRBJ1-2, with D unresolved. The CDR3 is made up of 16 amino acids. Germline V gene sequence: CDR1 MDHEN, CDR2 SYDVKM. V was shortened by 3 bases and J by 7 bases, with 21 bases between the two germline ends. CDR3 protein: CASSFLRRRARSGYTF. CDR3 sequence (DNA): TGTGCCAGCAGTTTCCTAAGACGCAGAGCAAGGAGTGGCTACACCTTC.

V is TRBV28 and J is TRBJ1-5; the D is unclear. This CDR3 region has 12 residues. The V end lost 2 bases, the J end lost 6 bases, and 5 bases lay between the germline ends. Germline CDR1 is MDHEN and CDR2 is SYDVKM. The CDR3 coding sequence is TGTGCCAGCAGTTTACCCTTTCAGCCCCAGCATTTT. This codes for CASSLPFQPQHF.

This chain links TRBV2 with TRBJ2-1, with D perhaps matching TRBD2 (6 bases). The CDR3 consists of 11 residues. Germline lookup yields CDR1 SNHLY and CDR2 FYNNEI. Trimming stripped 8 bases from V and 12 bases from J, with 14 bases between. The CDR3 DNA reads TGTGCCAGCGGACTTGGGACTCGGCAGTTCTTC. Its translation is CASGLGTRQFF.

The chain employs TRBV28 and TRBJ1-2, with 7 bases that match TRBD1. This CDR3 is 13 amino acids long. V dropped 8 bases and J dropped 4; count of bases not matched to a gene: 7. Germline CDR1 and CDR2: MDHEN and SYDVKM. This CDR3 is CASAGQVGYGYTF. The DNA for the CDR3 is TGTGCCAGCGCCGGACAGGTGGGCTATGGCTACACCTTC.

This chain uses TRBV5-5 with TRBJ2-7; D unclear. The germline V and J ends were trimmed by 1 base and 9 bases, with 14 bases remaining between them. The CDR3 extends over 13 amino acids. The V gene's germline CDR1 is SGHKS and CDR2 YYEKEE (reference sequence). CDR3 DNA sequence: TGTGCCAGCAGCTTGCACCCCGGAGTCTGGCAGTACTTC. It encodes CASSLHPGVWQYF.

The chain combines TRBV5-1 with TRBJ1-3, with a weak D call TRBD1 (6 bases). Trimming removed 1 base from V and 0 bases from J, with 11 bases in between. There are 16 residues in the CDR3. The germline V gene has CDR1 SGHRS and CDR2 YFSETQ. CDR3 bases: TGCGCCAGCAGCTTGACAGGGCGTAACTCTGGAAACACCATATATTTT. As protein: CASSLTGRNSGNTIYF.